The present entry profiles one T cell receptor (beta chain) with its context. Its target is not known. The CDR3 has 14 residues. Germline V gene lookup returns CDR1 KGHSH and CDR2 LQKENI. V lost 1 base, J lost 2 bases, and 8 bases lay in between. The PCR had 60 Vbeta and 13 Jbeta primers. Produced via immunoSEQ multiplex PCR; TCRdb's table is partial and in-frame only. This table holds about 120,000 clones, 63% found once. These data originate in a study of cytomegalovirus exposure and HLA in healthy donors. Whole-study findings and limits: CMV serostatus was the only recorded immune exposure for donors. The classifier reportedly diagnosed cytomegalovirus status with high sensitivity and specificity. The authors listed around 150 TCR beta chains as cytomegalovirus-associated.

The chain joins TRBV18 to TRBJ1-1; D is ambiguous. The receptor comes from a man between 40 and 49 years old in good health and CMV-seropositive. What was sequenced was PBMCs. The CDR3 DNA reads TGTGCCAGCTCACCACGCAGTGATAACACTGAAGCTTTCTTT. Protein product: CASSPRSDNTEAFF.